Below, one T cell receptor (beta chain) is given with its context. Antigen: not known. This specimen comes from a study of CD8+ T cells in alopecia areata. The overall study: Tofacitinib exposure lasted 6 to 18 months, followed by 6 months off drug. Overall study results and limits: Among patients, TCR sharing was less clear than in mice, a difference possibly due in part to HLA diversity in the patient population.

The CDR3 length is 13 residues. Germline assignment: CDR1 GTSNPN and CDR2 SVGIG (reference sequence). The ends were cut back, 0 bases at V and 7 bases at J, with 9 bases in the middle. Peripheral blood and lesional scalp punch biopsies were taken from alopecia areata patients. RNA extraction and reverse transcription yielded cDNA as sequencing template. Produced via immunoSEQ multiplex PCR; TCRdb's table is partial and in-frame only. The sample yields about 140,000 clones, 45% to 60% seen once. This receptor was identified in a human donor with alopecia areata. The chain couples TRBV30 to TRBJ2-2; tentatively, D is TRBD1 (5 bases). Source: CD4+ T cells sorted from blood, taken at week 0. CDR3 in amino acids: CAWSVLRDGELFF. DNA of the CDR3: TGTGCCTGGAGTGTACTCAGGGACGGGGAGCTGTTTTTT.